This T cell receptor beta chain was observed in a study of T cells in Graves' hyperthyroidism and ophthalmopathy. Study-wide points: Blood also carried most thyroid clonotypes expanded above 0.001. A model using 13 V-J features told ophthalmopathy apart from stable hyperthyroidism.

Stable disease denoted Graves' hyperthyroidism without ophthalmopathy progression within 18 months. Lactation, pregnancy, other autoimmune disease or uncontrolled infection excluded patients. This clonotype was recorded many times. Its specificity is unknown. Amplification targeted TCR beta CDR3 regions from RNA transcripts. RT-PCR in the first round (using the HTBI primer set) targeted the TCR CDR3. Using its own MiXCR run on the multiplex PCR reads, TCRdb lists one record per CDR3 protein. The repertoire holds 300,000 or so distinct CDR3 sequences, 16% seen once, with roughly 33% in the top ten. Sequencing used blood. The clonotype was recovered from a man under 40 with Graves' hyperthyroidism.

In nucleotides, the CDR3 is TGTGCCAGTGCCTCTCCGGGACATAGCTACGAGCAGTACTTC. This encodes CASASPGHSYEQYF. The chain combines TRBV28 with TRBJ2-7; D may be TRBD1 (6 bases). V lost 9 bases to trimming and J lost 3 bases, with 18 bases between them. The length of the CDR3 is 14 residues. CDR1 MDHEN and CDR2 SYDVKM come from the germline V gene.